One and the same sample provided the 11 T cell receptor beta chains below, sequenced in a study of blood T cells in healthy people across ages. The use of a sample-barcoded 5' primer and a J-beta primer mix characterized a second PCR of roughly 6 to 11 cycles. One entry per CDR3 protein, called by TCRdb with MiXCR from the 5' RACE reads. Found here are 1,800,000 or so distinct CDR3 sequences, roughly two fifths of them singletons; the top ten hold 20% to 25%. Sample: blood. The receptors come from a human donor in good health.

This chain connects TRBV29-1 to TRBJ2-3; 13 bases line up with TRBD2. V shed 4 bases, J shed 7 bases, and the junction held 2 bases outside the gene matches. The CDR3 spans 13 residues. Germline assignment: CDR1 SQVTM and CDR2 ANQGSEA. The CDR3 sequence is CSVGLAGGNTQYF. The DNA of the CDR3 is TGCAGCGTTGGACTAGCGGGGGGAAATACGCAGTATTTT.

This clonotype was counted between two and nine times. One junction end does not reproduce the germline sequence, and a read error may be involved. The chain couples TRBV24-1 to TRBJ2-5, with TRBD1 identical over 7 bases. CDR3 length equals 16 residues. In germline, CDR1 is KGHDR, CDR2 SFDVKD. CDR3 in DNA: TGTGCCACCAGTGATTTGGGGGACAGCCGCCAAGAGACCCAGGACTTC. It specifies CATSDLGDSRQETQDF.

The J gene is TRBJ2-5, the V gene TRBV12-3 or TRBV12-4; 7 bases agree with TRBD2. The J call may be mistaken, given a closer DNA end match to TRBJ2-7. This CDR3 is built from 15 residues. CDR3 sequence reads: CASSLSIRTSYEQYF. The CDR3 DNA sequence: TGTGCCAGCAGTTTGAGTATTCGGACTAGCTACGAGCAGTACTTC.

This clonotype has more than one count but fewer than ten. This chain joins TRBV6-5 and TRBJ1-2, with 9 bases aligning to TRBD1. The CDR3 is made up of 15 amino acids. From germline, CDR1 is MNHEY and CDR2 SVGAGI. The J segment lost 4 bases and the V segment lost 6 bases, leaving 9 bases of the junction unmatched. The chain's CDR3 is CASRPQGARGYGYTF. The CDR3 nucleotides are TGTGCCAGCAGACCACAGGGGGCGAGGGGCTATGGCTACACCTTC.

Only a few counts were recorded for this clonotype. J is TRBJ2-5 and V is TRBV7-9; TRBD2 agrees at 7 bases. With V trimmed by 5 bases and J by 5 bases, 11 bases remained unmatched. The CDR3 runs 15 residues. Per the germline V gene, CDR1 is SEHNR and CDR2 is FQNEAQ (reference sequence). As DNA, the CDR3 is TGTGCCAGCAGCAGACAGCGGGGCCTACAGGAGACCCAGTACTTC. Translated, it gives CASSRQRGLQETQYF.

This CDR3 is CASSAGTGPHSPLHF. CDR3 sequence (DNA): TGTGCCAGCAGCGCCGGGACGGGGCCCCATTCACCCCTCCACTTT. This chain links TRBV13 with TRBJ1-6, with D tentatively TRBD1 (5 bases). Trimming removed 5 bases at V and 8 bases at J, with 16 bases between. From germline, CDR1 is PRHDT and CDR2 FYEKMQ (reference sequence). The CDR3 has 15 amino acids.

The chain joins TRBV6-5 to TRBJ1-2, with D possibly TRBD1 on 6 matching bases. CDR1 is MNHEY, CDR2 SVGAGI, per germline. The V end was cut by 2 bases, the J end by 5 bases, with 15 bases between. The CDR3 runs to 15 residues. CDR3 loop: CASSYGGRFGYGYTF. CDR3 bases: TGTGCCAGCAGTTACGGGGGGCGCTTTGGTTATGGCTACACCTTC.

V gene TRBV4-3 combines with J gene TRBJ2-7; the D is unclear. V lost 1 base to trimming and J lost 4 bases, with 11 bases between them. CDR3 length equals 14 residues. CDR1 is LGHNA and CDR2 is YSLEER in the germline V gene. Here the CDR3 DNA reads TGCGCCAGCAGCCAAGCTATCTGGAATTACGAGCAGTACTTC. As protein: CASSQAIWNYEQYF.

In its sample, this clonotype was seen a few times. The chain links TRBV10-3 to TRBJ1-2, with 9 bases matching TRBD1. This CDR3 comprises 12 residues. Germline V gene lookup returns CDR1 ENHRY and CDR2 SYGVKD. With V trimmed by 4 bases and J by 8 bases, 2 bases remained unmatched. The CDR3 DNA sequence: TGTGCCATCAGTGCTGGGACAGGGGGCTACACCTTC. Protein: CAISAGTGGYTF.

This clonotype was seen a handful of times. The genes are TRBV6-5 and TRBJ2-6; no firm D call. The CDR3 loop spans 15 amino acids. CDR1 is MNHEY and CDR2 is SVGAGI in the germline V gene. Between the trimmed V and J ends, which lost 0 bases and 1 base, there was a span of 4 bases. CDR3 protein: CASSYSQSGANVLTF. CDR3 in DNA: TGTGCCAGCAGTTACTCTCAGTCTGGGGCCAACGTCCTGACTTTC.

The chain has TRBV12-3 or TRBV12-4 and TRBJ2-3; D is unclear. The length of the CDR3 is 15 residues. V was clipped by 1 base and J by 1 base, with 9 bases between them. The DNA for the CDR3 is TGTGCCAGCAGTTTAGTTTCCACTGGCACAGATACGCAGTATTTT. Its protein product is CASSLVSTGTDTQYF.